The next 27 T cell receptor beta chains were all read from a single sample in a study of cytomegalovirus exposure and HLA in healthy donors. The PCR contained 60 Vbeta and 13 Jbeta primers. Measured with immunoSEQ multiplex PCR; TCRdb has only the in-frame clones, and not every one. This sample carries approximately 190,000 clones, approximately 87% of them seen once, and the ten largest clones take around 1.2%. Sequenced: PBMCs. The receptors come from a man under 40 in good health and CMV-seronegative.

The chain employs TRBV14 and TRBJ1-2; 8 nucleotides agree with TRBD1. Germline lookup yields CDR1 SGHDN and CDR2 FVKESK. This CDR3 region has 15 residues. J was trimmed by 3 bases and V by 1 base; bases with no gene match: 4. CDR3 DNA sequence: TGTGCCAGCAGCCAAGTGGGACAGGCTTACTATGGCTACACCTTC. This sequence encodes CASSQVGQAYYGYTF.

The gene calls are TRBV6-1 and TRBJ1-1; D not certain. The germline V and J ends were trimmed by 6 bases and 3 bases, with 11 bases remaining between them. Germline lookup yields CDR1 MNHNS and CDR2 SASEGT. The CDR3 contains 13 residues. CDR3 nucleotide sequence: TGTGCCAGCAGCGACGGAGGGTACACTGAAGCTTTCTTT. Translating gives CASSDGGYTEAFF.

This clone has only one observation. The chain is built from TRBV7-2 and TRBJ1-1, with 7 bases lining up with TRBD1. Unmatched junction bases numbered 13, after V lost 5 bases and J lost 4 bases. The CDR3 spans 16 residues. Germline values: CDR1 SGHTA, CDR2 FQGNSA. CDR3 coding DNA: TGTGCCAGCAGCCTAGGGGGCAGGGTCCTTTCCACTGAAGCTTTCTTT. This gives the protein CASSLGGRVLSTEAFF. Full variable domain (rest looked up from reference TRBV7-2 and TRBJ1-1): GAGVSQSPSNKVTEKGKDVELRCDPISGHTALYWYRQSLGQGLEFLIYFQGNSAPDKSGLPSDRFSAERTGGSVSTLTIQRTQQEDSAVYLCASSLGGRVLSTEAFFGQGTRLTVV.

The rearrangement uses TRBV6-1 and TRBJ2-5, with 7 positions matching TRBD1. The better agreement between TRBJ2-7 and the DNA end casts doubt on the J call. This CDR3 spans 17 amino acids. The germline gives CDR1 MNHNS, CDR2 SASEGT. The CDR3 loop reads CASSEEFPTGSSYEQYF. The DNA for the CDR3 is TGTGCCAGCAGTGAAGAGTTTCCGACAGGGAGCTCCTACGAGCAGTACTTC.

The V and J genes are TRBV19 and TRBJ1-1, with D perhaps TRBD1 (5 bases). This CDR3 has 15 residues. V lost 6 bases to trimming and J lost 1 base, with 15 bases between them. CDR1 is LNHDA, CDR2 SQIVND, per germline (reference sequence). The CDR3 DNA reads TGTGCCAGTAGCCCCACGGGGGGAGAGAACACTGAAGCTTTCTTT. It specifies CASSPTGGENTEAFF.

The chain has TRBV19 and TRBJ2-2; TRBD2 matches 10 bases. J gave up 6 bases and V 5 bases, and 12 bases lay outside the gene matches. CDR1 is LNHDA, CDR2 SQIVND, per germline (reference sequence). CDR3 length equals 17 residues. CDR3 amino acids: CASSGPLAGAVAGELFF. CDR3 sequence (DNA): TGTGCCAGTAGTGGTCCTCTAGCGGGAGCTGTAGCCGGGGAGCTGTTTTTT.

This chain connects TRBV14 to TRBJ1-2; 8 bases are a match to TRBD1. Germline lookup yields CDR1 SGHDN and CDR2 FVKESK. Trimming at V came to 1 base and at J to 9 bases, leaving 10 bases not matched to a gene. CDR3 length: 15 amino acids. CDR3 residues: CASSQVGTGGLRYTF. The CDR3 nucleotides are TGTGCCAGCAGCCAAGTGGGAACAGGGGGTTTGCGCTACACCTTC.

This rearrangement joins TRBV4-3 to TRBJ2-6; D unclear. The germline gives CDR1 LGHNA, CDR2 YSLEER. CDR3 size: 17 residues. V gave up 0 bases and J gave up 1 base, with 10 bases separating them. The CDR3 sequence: CASSQELVGSGANVLTF. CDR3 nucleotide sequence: TGCGCCAGCAGCCAAGAATTAGTCGGGTCTGGGGCCAACGTCCTGACTTTC.

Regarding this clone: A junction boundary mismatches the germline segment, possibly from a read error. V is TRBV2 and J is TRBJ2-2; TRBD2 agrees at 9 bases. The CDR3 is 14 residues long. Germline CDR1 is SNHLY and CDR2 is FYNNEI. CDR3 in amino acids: CACRLAANTGELFF. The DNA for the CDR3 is TGTGCCTGCAGACTAGCGGCCAACACCGGGGAGCTGTTTTTT.

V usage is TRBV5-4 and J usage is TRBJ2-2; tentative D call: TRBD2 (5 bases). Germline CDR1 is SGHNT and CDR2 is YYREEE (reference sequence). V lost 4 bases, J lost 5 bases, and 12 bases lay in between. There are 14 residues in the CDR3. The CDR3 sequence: CASSPWTGTGELFF. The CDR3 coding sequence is TGTGCCAGCAGCCCCTGGACTGGGACCGGGGAGCTGTTTTTT.

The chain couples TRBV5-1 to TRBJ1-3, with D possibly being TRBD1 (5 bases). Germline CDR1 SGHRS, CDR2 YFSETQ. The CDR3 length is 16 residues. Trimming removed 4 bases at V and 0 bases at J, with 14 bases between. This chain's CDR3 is CASSVDSPDSGNTIYF. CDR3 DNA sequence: TGCGCCAGCAGCGTAGACAGCCCTGACTCTGGAAACACCATATATTTT.

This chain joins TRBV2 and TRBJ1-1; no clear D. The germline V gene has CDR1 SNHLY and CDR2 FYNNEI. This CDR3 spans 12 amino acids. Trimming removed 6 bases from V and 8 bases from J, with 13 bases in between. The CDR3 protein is CASSPGAFEAFF. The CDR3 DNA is TGTGCCAGCAGCCCGGGTGCCTTCGAAGCTTTCTTT.

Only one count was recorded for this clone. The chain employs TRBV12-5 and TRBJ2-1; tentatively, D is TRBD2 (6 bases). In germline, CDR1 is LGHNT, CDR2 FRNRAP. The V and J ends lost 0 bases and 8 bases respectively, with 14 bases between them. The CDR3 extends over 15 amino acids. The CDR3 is CASGLVAGPVHEQFF. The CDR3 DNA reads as TGTGCTAGTGGTTTGGTGGCGGGACCTGTACATGAGCAGTTCTTC.

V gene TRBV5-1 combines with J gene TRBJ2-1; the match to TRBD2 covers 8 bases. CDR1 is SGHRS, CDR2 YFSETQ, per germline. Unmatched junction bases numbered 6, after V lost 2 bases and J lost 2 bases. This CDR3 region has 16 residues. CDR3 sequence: CASSFGTRGPYNEQFF. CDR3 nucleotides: TGCGCCAGCAGCTTTGGGACTAGGGGTCCCTACAATGAGCAGTTCTTC. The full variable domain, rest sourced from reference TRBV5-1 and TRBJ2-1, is KAGVTQTPRYLIKTRGQQVTLSCSPISGHRSVSWYQQTPGQGLQFLFEYFSETQRNKGNFPGRFSGRQFSNSRSEMNVSTLELGDSALYLCASSFGTRGPYNEQFFGPGTRLTVL.

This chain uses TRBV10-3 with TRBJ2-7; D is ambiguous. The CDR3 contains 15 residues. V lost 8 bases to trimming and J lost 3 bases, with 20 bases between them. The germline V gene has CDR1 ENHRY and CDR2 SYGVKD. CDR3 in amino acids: CAIAVRPVAVYEQYF. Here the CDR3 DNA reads TGTGCCATCGCCGTAAGACCGGTTGCGGTCTACGAGCAGTACTTC.

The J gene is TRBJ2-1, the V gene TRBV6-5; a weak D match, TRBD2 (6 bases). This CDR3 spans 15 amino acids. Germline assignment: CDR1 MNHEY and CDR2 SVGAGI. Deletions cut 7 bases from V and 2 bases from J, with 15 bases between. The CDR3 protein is CASTYLAGPYNEQFF. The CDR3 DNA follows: TGTGCCAGCACCTACCTGGCGGGACCCTACAATGAGCAGTTCTTC.

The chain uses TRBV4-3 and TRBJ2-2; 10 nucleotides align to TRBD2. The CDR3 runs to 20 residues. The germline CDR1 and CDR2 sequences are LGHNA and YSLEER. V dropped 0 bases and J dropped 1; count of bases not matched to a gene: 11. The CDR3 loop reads CASSQDVPGLATGNTGELFF. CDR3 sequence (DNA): TGCGCCAGCAGCCAAGATGTCCCGGGACTAGCGACGGGGAACACCGGGGAGCTGTTTTTT.

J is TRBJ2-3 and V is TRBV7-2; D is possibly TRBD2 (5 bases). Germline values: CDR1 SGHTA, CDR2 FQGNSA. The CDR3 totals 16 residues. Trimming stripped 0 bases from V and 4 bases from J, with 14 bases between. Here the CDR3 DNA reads TGTGCCAGCAGCTTAGCTCGGGATATAGGGTCAGATACGCAGTATTTT. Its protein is CASSLARDIGSDTQYF.

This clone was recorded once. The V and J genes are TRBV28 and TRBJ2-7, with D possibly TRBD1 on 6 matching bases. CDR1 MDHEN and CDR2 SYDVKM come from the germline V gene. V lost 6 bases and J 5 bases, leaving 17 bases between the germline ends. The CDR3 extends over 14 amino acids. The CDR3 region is CASREETGKDEQYF. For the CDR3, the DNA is TGTGCCAGCAGAGAAGAGACAGGCAAGGACGAGCAGTACTTC.

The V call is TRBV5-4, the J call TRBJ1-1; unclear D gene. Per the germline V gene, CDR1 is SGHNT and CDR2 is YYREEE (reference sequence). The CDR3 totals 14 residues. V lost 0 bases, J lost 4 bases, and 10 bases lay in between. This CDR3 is CASSLAQTGTEAFF. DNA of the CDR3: TGTGCCAGCAGCTTGGCTCAAACTGGCACTGAAGCTTTCTTT.

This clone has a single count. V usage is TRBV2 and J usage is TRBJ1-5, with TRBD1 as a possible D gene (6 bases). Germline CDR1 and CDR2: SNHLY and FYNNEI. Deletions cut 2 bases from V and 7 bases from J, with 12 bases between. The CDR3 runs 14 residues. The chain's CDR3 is CASSESRGGQPQHF. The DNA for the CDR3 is TGTGCCAGCAGTGAAAGCAGGGGAGGGCAGCCCCAGCATTTT.

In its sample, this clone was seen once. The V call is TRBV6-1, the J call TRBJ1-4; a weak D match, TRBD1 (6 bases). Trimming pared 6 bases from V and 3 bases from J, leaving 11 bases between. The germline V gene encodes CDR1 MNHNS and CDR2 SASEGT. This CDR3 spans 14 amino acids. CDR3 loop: CASRSGHPNEKLFF. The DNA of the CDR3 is TGTGCCAGCAGATCGGGACACCCTAATGAAAAACTGTTTTTT.

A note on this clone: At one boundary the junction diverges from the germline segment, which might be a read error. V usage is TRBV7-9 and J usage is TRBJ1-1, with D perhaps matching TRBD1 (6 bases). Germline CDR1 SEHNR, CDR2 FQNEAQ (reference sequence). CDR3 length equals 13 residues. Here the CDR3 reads CSSSQGQNTEAFF. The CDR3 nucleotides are TGTTCCAGCAGCCAGGGACAGAACACTGAAGCTTTCTTT.

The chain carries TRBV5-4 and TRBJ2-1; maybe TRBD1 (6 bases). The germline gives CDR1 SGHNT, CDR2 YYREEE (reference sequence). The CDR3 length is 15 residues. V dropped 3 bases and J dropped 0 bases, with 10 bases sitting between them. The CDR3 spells CASSWTATSYNEQFF. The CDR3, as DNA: TGTGCCAGCAGCTGGACAGCGACCTCCTACAATGAGCAGTTCTTC.

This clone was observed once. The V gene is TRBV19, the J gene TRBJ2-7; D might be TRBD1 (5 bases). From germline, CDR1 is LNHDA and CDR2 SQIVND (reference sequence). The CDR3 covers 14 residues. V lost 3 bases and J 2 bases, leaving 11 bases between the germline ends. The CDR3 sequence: CASSIPGRAYEQYF. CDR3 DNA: TGTGCCAGTAGTATCCCTGGCAGGGCCTACGAGCAGTACTTC.

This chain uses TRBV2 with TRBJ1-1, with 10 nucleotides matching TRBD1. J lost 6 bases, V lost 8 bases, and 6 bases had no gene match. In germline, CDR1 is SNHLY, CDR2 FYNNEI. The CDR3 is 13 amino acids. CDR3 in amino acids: CASRYGTGAEAFF. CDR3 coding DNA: TGTGCCAGCCGGTACGGGACAGGGGCTGAAGCTTTCTTT. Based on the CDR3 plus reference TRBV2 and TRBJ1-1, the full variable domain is EPEVTQTPSHQVTQMGQEVILRCVPISNHLYFYWYRQILGQKVEFLVSFYNNEISEKSEIFDDQFSVERPDGSNFTLKIRSTKLEDSAMYFCASRYGTGAEAFFGQGTRLTVV.

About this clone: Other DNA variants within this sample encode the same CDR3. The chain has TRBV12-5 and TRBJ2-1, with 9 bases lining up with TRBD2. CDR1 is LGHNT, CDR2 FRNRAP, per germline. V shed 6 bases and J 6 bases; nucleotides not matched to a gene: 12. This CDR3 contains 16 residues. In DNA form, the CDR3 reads TGTGCTAGTGGCTTAAGTCCGGGACTAGCCGGCAATGAGCAGTTCTTC. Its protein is CASGLSPGLAGNEQFF.